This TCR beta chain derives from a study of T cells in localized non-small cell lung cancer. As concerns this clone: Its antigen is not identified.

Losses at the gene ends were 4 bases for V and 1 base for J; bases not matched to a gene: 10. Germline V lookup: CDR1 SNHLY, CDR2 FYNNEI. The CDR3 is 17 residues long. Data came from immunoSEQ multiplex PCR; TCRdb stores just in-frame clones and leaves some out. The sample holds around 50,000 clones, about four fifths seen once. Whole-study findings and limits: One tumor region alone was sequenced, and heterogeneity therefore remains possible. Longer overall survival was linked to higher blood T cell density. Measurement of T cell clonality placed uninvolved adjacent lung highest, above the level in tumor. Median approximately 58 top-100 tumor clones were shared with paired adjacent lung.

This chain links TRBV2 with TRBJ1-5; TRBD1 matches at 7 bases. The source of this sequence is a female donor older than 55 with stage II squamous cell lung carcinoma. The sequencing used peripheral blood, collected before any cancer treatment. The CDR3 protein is CASSGQGGPWSNQPQHF. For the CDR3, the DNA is TGTGCCAGCAGTGGGCAGGGGGGGCCTTGGAGCAATCAGCCCCAGCATTTT. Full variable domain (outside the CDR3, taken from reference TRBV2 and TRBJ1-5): EPEVTQTPSHQVTQMGQEVILRCVPISNHLYFYWYRQILGQKVEFLVSFYNNEISEKSEIFDDQFSVERPDGSNFTLKIRSTKLEDSAMYFCASSGQGGPWSNQPQHFGDGTRLSIL.